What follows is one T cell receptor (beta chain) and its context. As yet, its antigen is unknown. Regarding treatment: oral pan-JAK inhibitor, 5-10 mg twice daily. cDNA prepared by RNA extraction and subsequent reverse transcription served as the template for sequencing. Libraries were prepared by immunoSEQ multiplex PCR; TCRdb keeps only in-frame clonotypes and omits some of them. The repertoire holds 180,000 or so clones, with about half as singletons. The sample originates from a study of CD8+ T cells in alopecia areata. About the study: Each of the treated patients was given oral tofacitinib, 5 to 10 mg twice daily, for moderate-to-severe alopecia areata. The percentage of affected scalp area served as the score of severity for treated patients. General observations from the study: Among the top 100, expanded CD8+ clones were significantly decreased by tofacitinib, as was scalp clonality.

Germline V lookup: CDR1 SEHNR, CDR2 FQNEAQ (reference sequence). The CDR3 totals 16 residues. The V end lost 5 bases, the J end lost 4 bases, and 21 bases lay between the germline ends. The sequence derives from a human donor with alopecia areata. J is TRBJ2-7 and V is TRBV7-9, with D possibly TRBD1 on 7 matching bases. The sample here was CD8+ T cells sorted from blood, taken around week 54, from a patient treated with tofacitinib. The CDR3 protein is CASSGRQGLGGYEQYF. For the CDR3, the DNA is TGTGCCAGCAGCGGTAGACAGGGATTAGGAGGGTACGAGCAGTACTTC.